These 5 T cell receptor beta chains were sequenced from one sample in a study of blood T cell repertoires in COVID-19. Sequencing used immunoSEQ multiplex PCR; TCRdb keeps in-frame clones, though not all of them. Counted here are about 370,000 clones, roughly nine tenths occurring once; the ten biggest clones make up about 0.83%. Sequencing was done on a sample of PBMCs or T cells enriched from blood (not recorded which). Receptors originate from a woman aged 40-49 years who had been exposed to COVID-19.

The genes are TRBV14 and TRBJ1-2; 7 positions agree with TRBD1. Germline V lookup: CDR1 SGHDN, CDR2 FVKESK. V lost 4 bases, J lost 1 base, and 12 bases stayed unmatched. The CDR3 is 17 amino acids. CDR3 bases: TGTGCCAGCAGCCCCCGGGACAGAAACAATATTAACTATGGCTACACCTTC. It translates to CASSPRDRNNINYGYTF. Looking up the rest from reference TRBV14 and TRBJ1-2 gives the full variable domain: EAGVTQFPSHSVIEKGQTVTLRCDPISGHDNLYWYRRVMGKEIKFLLHFVKESKQDESGMPNNRFLAERTGGTYSTLKVQPAELEDSGVYFCASSPRDRNNINYGYTFGSGTRLTVV.

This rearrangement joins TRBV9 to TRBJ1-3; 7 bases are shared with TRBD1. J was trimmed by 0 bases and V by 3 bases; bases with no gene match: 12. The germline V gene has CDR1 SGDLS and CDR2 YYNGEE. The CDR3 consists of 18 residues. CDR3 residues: CASSAAPGGDSSGNTIYF. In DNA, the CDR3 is TGTGCCAGCAGCGCGGCCCCAGGGGGAGACTCCTCTGGAAACACCATATATTTT. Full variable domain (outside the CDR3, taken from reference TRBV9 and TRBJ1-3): DSGVTQTPKHLITATGQRVTLRCSPRSGDLSVYWYQQSLDQGLQFLIQYYNGEERAKGNILERFSAQQFPDLHSELNLSSLELGDSALYFCASSAAPGGDSSGNTIYFGEGSWLTVV.

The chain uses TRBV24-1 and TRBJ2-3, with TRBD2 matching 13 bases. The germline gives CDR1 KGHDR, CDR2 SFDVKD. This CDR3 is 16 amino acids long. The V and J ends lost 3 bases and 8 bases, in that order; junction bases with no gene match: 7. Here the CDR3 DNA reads TGTGCCACCAGTGATGATGGACTAGCGGGAGAAGGTACGCAGTATTTT. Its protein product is CATSDDGLAGEGTQYF.

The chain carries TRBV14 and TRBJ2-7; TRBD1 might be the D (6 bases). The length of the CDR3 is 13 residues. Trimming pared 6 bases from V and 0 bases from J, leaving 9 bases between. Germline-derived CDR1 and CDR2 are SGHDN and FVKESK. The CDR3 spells CASSRDTSYEQYF. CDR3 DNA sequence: TGTGCCAGCAGTCGGGACACCTCCTACGAGCAGTACTTC.

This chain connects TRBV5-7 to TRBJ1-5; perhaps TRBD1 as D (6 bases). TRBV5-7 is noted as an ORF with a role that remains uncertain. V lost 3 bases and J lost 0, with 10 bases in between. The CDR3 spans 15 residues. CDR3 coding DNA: TGTGCCAGCAGCTCACGGGACATTAGCAATCAGCCCCAGCATTTT. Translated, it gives CASSSRDISNQPQHF.